The text below deals with one T cell receptor (beta chain). The data originate from a study of T cells in Graves' hyperthyroidism and ophthalmopathy. Study-wide context: Peripheral blood was secured at the point of initial diagnosis, before any treatment.

From RNA transcripts, TCR beta CDR3 regions were amplified. The primer set for the first-round RT-PCR of the TCR CDR3 was HTBI. TCRdb re-called the multiplex PCR reads through MiXCR, storing one row per CDR3 protein. The top ten clones hold about 18% of a sample with about 560,000 distinct CDR3 sequences, over 15% of them seen once. The study enrolled patients aged 18 to 65 with newly diagnosed hyperthyroidism of under 2 months' duration. Each 10 ml fresh peripheral blood draw supplied the PBMCs. This TCR came from a woman between 18 and 29 years old with Graves' hyperthyroidism. Sequencing used blood.

CDR3 sequence (DNA): TGTGCCAGCAGCACCCGACTAGCGGGATCCAATGAGCAGTTCTTC. It specifies CASSTRLAGSNEQFF. The rearrangement uses TRBV7-3 and TRBJ2-1; 11 nucleotides align to TRBD2. Germline CDR1 reads SGHTA; CDR2 reads FQGTGA. CDR3 length: 15 amino acids. With V trimmed by 5 bases and J by 6 bases, 6 bases remained unmatched.